Listed below are T cell receptor beta chains from one sample, sequenced in a study of shared clonotypes between healthy human individuals. Here immunoSEQ multiplex PCR was the method, and the copy in TCRdb shows in-frame clones only, minus some. The sample gives 950,000 to 1,300,000 clones, approximately 70% of which show up once; about 1.5% is in the top ten. The sample consisted of memory CD4+ T cells sorted from blood. Receptors originate from a young man in good health. Both conserved end residues are part of each CDR3. Some rows have no size entry. The others give once, few or many, or a class for an expanded clone.

V gene,J gene,clone size,CDR3 protein
TRBV6-5,TRBJ2-3,NA,CASSYSGPSSTDTQYF
TRBV5-4,TRBJ2-7,NA,CASSIDRNEQYF
TRBV2,TRBJ1-6,few,CASSGAGGASPLHF
TRBV5-8,TRBJ1-5,once,CASSQSKIRGGNQPQHF
TRBV28,TRBJ2-1,NA,CASSFRGVASKANNEQFF
TRBV19,TRBJ1-4,few,CASSTKGAQLFF
TRBV29-1,TRBJ1-2,NA,CSTLDSTLYGYTF
TRBV19,TRBJ1-2,NA,CASSMDTSIGYTF
TRBV10-3,TRBJ2-3,NA,CAISGGREDTQYF
TRBV19,TRBJ1-1,few,CASSIQGRRPTEAFF
TRBV6-6,TRBJ2-1,NA,CASTPTGEQFF
TRBV5-1,TRBJ1-2,NA,CASSLGVIQDSYGYTF
TRBV4-3,TRBJ2-7,NA,CASSQVDGTKGAHEQYF
TRBV30,TRBJ2-6,NA,CAWIRGMAGANVLTF
TRBV5-8,TRBJ2-1,NA,CASSLGLGAGLGNEQFF
TRBV19,TRBJ2-1,NA,CASSKTGESRSSYNEQFF